The present T cell receptor beta chain was sequenced within a study of identifying expanded T cells in peripheral blood. Note on this clone: No antigen is known for it.

No infections or other immune events were documented during collection. Sequencing used immunoSEQ multiplex PCR; TCRdb keeps in-frame clones, though not all of them. Counted here are approximately 110,000 clones, roughly 91% occurring once; the ten biggest clones make up roughly 17%. Findings and limits, study-wide: Clone count variance between roughly 2-week samples rose with total template count. Differentially abundant clones: about 1.1 between replicates, roughly 16 at around 14 days, less than 20 at four.

The receptor was derived from a person between 18 and 69 years old in good health. What was sequenced was blood.

The CDR3 coding sequence is TGTGCCAGCTCACCGAATGCAGAGGGGGGGGTCTATGGCTACACCTTC. It specifies CASSPNAEGGVYGYTF. The chain has TRBV18 and TRBJ1-2, with a tentative D call TRBD1 (6 bases). The V and J ends lost 3 bases and 4 bases respectively, with 18 bases between them. Germline V gene sequence: CDR1 KGHSH, CDR2 LQKENI. The CDR3 is 16 residues long.